A selection of T cell receptor beta chains follows, all from one sample in a study of blood T cell repertoires in COVID-19. The repertoire was sequenced with immunoSEQ multiplex PCR; TCRdb's copy has only in-frame clones and lacks some. The sample has approximately 90,000 clones, over 75% seen once; the top ten hold 9.5% to 15%. Sequencing was carried out using peripheral blood. These receptors were obtained from a human donor in a cohort sampled during active COVID-19. Both conserved end residues are part of each CDR3. The D gene is left open where the match is weak. The listing skips clone size in some rows; elsewhere it reads once, few, many or a size class.

TRBV5-4	TRBJ2-3	.	TRBD2	CASNSGGVAGGATDTQYF	TGTGCCAGCAACTCCGGAGGGGTAGCGGGAGGCGCCACAGATACGCAGTATTTT
TRBV9	TRBJ2-5	.	TRBD1	CASSPGQFRETQYF	TGTGCCAGCAGCCCGGGACAGTTTAGGGAGACCCAGTACTTC
TRBV7-9	TRBJ2-7	.	.	CASSFGGSSAEQYF	TGTGCCAGCAGCTTTGGAGGCTCGAGCGCCGAGCAGTACTTC
TRBV18	TRBJ1-1	.	.	CASSPNGRENTEAFF	TGTGCCAGCTCACCGAATGGCAGGGAGAACACTGAAGCTTTCTTT
TRBV6-2/TRBV6-3	TRBJ1-6	few	.	CASSAGSSSPLHF	TGTGCCAGCAGTGCAGGGTCGAGTTCACCCCTCCACTTT
TRBV9	TRBJ2-7	.	TRBD2	CASSVGLASYEQYF	TGTGCCAGCAGCGTTGGACTAGCGAGCTACGAGCAGTACTTC
TRBV29-1	TRBJ2-6	few	TRBD1	CSVPGQGGAGANVLTF	TGCAGCGTACCGGGACAGGGGGGCGCTGGGGCCAACGTCCTGACTTTC
TRBV6-5	TRBJ1-2	.	TRBD1	CASSSGQGLDYGYTF	TGTGCCAGCAGTTCGGGACAGGGGTTGGACTATGGCTACACCTTC
TRBV18	TRBJ2-3	.	TRBD1	CASSPGPGQGTDTQYF	TGTGCCAGCTCACCAGGGCCGGGACAGGGGACAGATACGCAGTATTTT
TRBV19	TRBJ1-2	.	.	CASSSRGGNYGYTF	TGTGCCAGTAGTTCCCGGGGGGGTAACTATGGCTACACCTTC
TRBV6-6	TRBJ1-2	.	.	CASSRSGGNYGYTF	TGTGCCAGCAGTCGATCCGGGGGTAACTATGGCTACACCTTC
TRBV10-3	TRBJ2-1	.	TRBD2	CAISEFGLAGRRAYNEQFF	TGTGCCATCAGTGAATTTGGCCTAGCGGGGCGCCGAGCCTACAATGAGCAGTTCTTC
TRBV9	TRBJ1-6	.	.	CASSVAGDNSPLHF	TGTGCCAGCAGCGTAGCAGGGGATAATTCACCCCTCCACTTT
TRBV7-6	TRBJ2-3	.	TRBD1	CASSTRTGSTDTQYF	TGTGCCAGCAGCACCCGGACAGGGAGCACAGATACGCAGTATTTT
TRBV6-5	TRBJ1-2	.	TRBD1	CASSYVATGLSHGYTF	TGTGCCAGCAGTTACGTAGCGACAGGGCTTTCACATGGCTACACCTTC
TRBV20-1	TRBJ2-7	once	TRBD2	CSAGGRGEQYF	TGCAGTGCTGGGGGGAGGGGCGAGCAGTACTTC
TRBV5-1	TRBJ2-2	few	.	CASSSVSGTGELFF	TGCGCCAGCAGCTCGGTTAGCGGCACCGGGGAGCTGTTTTTT
TRBV3-1/TRBV3-2	TRBJ2-5	once	.	CASSQGRGVQETQYF	TGTGCCAGCAGCCAGGGGAGGGGGGTCCAAGAGACCCAGTACTTC
TRBV5-1	TRBJ1-1	.	.	CASNPRDASNTEAFF	TGCGCCAGTAATCCGCGGGACGCATCGAACACTGAAGCTTTCTTT
TRBV15	TRBJ2-7	.	.	CATSPGAYEQYF	TGTGCCACCAGCCCCGGGGCCTACGAGCAGTACTTC
TRBV19	TRBJ2-2	.	.	CASSTTSDTGELFF	TGTGCCAGTAGTACGACCAGCGACACCGGGGAGCTGTTTTTT
TRBV9	TRBJ2-1	.	TRBD2	CASSVGTSGEQFF	TGTGCCAGCAGCGTTGGGACTAGCGGGGAGCAGTTCTTC
TRBV6-5	TRBJ1-5	.	.	CASSPTGIDGPQHF	TGTGCCAGCAGTCCTACAGGGATCGATGGGCCCCAGCATTTT
TRBV27	TRBJ2-5	.	TRBD2	CASSGLAAQETQYF	TGTGCCAGCAGTGGACTAGCGGCACAAGAGACCCAGTACTTC
TRBV18	TRBJ1-6	.	.	CASSPNSHNNSPLHF	TGTGCCAGCTCGCCTAACAGCCATAATAATTCACCCCTCCACTTT
TRBV4-2	TRBJ2-7	.	TRBD2	CASSQDPAGAYEQYF	TGTGCCAGCAGCCAAGATCCAGCGGGAGCCTACGAGCAGTACTTC
TRBV7-8	TRBJ1-6	.	TRBD1	CASSLIARQGSPNSPLHF	TGTGCCAGCAGCCTTATAGCTCGACAGGGTTCGCCCAATTCACCCCTCCACTTT
TRBV9	TRBJ2-2	.	.	CASSPPDSTGELFF	TGTGCCAGCAGCCCCCCCGACAGCACCGGGGAGCTGTTTTTT
TRBV6-2/TRBV6-3	TRBJ2-5	.	TRBD1	CASSLSDRTTQETQYF	TGTGCCAGCAGCCTTTCGGACAGGACAACGCAAGAGACCCAGTACTTC
TRBV13	TRBJ2-3	.	TRBD2	CASSLLQAGGPARTDTQYF	TGTGCCAGCAGCTTGCTACAAGCGGGGGGGCCAGCTCGCACAGATACGCAGTATTTT
TRBV27	TRBJ2-3	.	TRBD2	CASRGAGGLLRGDTQYF	TGTGCCAGCAGAGGAGCGGGGGGGCTTCTTCGCGGAGATACGCAGTATTTT
TRBV7-9	TRBJ1-2	.	TRBD1	CASSFIQGVNYGYTF	TGTGCCAGCAGCTTTATTCAGGGGGTAAACTATGGCTACACCTTC
TRBV9	TRBJ1-6	.	.	CASSVGSWTRGTGSSPLHF	TGTGCCAGCAGCGTAGGTTCGTGGACACGCGGAACTGGTAGTTCACCCCTCCACTTT
TRBV5-5	TRBJ1-5	.	.	CASSISGTGNQPQHF	TGTGCCAGCAGCATTTCCGGGACTGGTAATCAGCCCCAGCATTTT
TRBV4-1	TRBJ1-2	once	.	CASSRGGIYGYTF	TGCGCCAGCAGCCGGGGAGGAATCTATGGCTACACCTTC
TRBV7-8	TRBJ1-2	once	.	CASSLWGQLANYGYTF	TGTGCCAGCAGCTTATGGGGGCAGTTAGCTAACTATGGCTACACCTTC
TRBV7-9	TRBJ2-3	.	TRBD1	CASSLDRGFTDTQYF	TGTGCCAGCAGCTTAGACAGGGGTTTCACAGATACGCAGTATTTT
TRBV27	TRBJ2-7	.	TRBD2	CASSFRLSGAWVYEQYF	TGTGCCAGCAGTTTCCGCCTTAGCGGGGCCTGGGTCTACGAGCAGTACTTC
TRBV20-1	TRBJ2-5	.	.	CSASGEGRRQETQYF	TGCAGTGCTAGTGGCGAGGGCAGGAGGCAAGAGACCCAGTACTTC
TRBV29-1	TRBJ2-7	.	TRBD2	CSASGRTAVSYEQYF	TGCAGCGCCAGCGGGAGGACGGCCGTCTCCTACGAGCAGTACTTC
TRBV7-2	TRBJ2-7	.	TRBD2	CASSLVGLAAASYEQYF	TGTGCCAGCAGCTTAGTTGGACTAGCGGCCGCCTCCTACGAGCAGTACTTC
TRBV11-3	TRBJ2-3	.	.	CASSPPLGTQYF	TGTGCCAGCAGCCCCCCTCTAGGTACGCAGTATTTT
TRBV27	TRBJ1-2	.	.	CASSLGVGELFYGYTF	TGTGCCAGCAGCCTAGGAGTGGGAGAGCTCTTCTATGGCTACACCTTC
TRBV18	TRBJ1-2	.	.	CASSPQADSAGGYTF	TGTGCCAGCTCCCCCCAGGCGGACAGTGCTGGTGGCTACACCTTC
TRBV5-1	TRBJ2-7	.	TRBD2	CASSPAGGASSYEQYF	TGCGCCAGCAGCCCGGCCGGGGGGGCGTCCTCCTACGAGCAGTACTTC
TRBV4-2	TRBJ2-7	once	TRBD1	CASSQDGDRAYEQYF	TGTGCCAGCAGCCAAGACGGAGACAGGGCCTACGAGCAGTACTTC
TRBV18	TRBJ2-1	.	.	CASSPGPGDEQFF	TGTGCCAGCTCACCAGGGCCAGGGGATGAGCAGTTCTTC
TRBV10-2	TRBJ1-4	.	.	CASRPDSGKLFF	TGCGCCAGCAGACCGGACTCTGGAAAACTGTTTTTT
TRBV5-6	TRBJ2-3	.	TRBD2	CASSLVGGGAVTDTQYF	TGTGCCAGCAGCTTGGTTGGCGGGGGGGCAGTTACAGATACGCAGTATTTT
TRBV19	TRBJ2-7	.	.	CASSRRSDEQYF	TGTGCCAGTAGTAGACGAAGCGACGAGCAGTACTTC